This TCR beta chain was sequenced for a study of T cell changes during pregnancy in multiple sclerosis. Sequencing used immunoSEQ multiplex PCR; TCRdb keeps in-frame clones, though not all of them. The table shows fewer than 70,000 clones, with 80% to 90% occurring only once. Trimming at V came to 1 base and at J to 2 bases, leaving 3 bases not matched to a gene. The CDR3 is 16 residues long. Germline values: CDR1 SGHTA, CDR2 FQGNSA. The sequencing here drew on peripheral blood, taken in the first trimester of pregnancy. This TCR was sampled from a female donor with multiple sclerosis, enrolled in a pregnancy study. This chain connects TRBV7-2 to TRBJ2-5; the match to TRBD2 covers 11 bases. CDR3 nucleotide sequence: TGTGCCAGCAGCTTAGTCGTAGCGGGAGGGCAAGAGACCCAGTACTTC. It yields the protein CASSLVVAGGQETQYF.